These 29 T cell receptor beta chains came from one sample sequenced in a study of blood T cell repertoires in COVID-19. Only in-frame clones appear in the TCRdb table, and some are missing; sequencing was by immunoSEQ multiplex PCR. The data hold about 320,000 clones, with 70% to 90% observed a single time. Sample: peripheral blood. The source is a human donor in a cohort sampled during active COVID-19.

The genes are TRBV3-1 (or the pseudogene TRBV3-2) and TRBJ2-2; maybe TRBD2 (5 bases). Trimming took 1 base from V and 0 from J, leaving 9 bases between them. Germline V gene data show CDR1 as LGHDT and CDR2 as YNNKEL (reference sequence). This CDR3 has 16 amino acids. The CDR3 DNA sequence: TGTGCCAGCAGCCAAGGGGTAGCGCCGAACACCGGGGAGCTGTTTTTT. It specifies CASSQGVAPNTGELFF.

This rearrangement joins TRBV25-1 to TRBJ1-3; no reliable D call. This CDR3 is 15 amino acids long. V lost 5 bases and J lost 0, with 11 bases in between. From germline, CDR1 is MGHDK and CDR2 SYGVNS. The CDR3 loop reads CASSPTAGSGNTIYF. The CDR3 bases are TGTGCCAGCAGTCCTACCGCGGGCTCTGGAAACACCATATATTTT. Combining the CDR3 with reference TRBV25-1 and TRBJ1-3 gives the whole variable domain EADIYQTPRYLVIGTGKKITLECSQTMGHDKMYWYQQDPGMELHLIHYSYGVNSTEKGDLSSESTVSRIRTEHFPLTLESARPSHTSQYLCASSPTAGSGNTIYFGEGSWLTVV.

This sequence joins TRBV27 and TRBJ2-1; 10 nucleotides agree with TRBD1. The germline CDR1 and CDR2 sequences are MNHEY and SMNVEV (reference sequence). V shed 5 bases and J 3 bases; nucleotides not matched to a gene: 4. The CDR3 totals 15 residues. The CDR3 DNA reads TGTGCCAGCAGTCCCGGGACAGGGGTCTACAATGAGCAGTTCTTC. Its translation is CASSPGTGVYNEQFF.

This CDR3 is CASSLGRSPSEAFF. The CDR3 nucleotides are TGTGCCAGCAGTTTGGGGAGAAGCCCTTCTGAAGCTTTCTTT. The rearrangement joins TRBV27 to TRBJ1-1; D is ambiguous. This CDR3 contains 14 residues. Germline V lookup: CDR1 MNHEY, CDR2 SMNVEV (reference sequence). The V end lost 3 bases, the J end lost 6 bases, and 14 bases lay between the germline ends.

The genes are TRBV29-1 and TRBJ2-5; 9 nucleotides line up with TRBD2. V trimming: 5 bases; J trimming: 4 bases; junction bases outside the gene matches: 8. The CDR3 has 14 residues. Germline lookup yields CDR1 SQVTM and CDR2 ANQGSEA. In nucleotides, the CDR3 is TGCAGCGTTCCGAGCGGGGGGTCTCTAGAGACCCAGTACTTC. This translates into CSVPSGGSLETQYF.

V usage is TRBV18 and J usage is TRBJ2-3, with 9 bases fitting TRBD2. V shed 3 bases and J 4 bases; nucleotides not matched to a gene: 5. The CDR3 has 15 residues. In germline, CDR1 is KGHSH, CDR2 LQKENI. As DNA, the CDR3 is TGTGCCAGCTCACCGAGCGGGGGGCTGGCAGATACGCAGTATTTT. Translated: CASSPSGGLADTQYF. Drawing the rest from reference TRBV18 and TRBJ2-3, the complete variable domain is NAGVMQNPRHLVRRRGQEARLRCSPMKGHSHVYWYRQLPEEGLKFMVYLQKENIIDESGMPKERFSAEFPKEGPSILRIQQVVRGDSAAYFCASSPSGGLADTQYFGPGTRLTVL.

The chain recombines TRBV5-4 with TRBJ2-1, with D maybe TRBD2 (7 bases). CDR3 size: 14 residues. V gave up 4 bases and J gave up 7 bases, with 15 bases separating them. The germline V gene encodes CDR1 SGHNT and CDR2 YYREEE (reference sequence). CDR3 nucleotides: TGTGCCAGCAGCATCGGGGGGCCCGGGAATGAGCAGTTCTTC. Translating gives CASSIGGPGNEQFF.

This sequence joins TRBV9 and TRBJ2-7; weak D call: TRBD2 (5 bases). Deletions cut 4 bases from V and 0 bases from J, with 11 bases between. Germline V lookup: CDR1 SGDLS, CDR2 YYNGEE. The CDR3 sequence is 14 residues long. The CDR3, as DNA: TGTGCCAGCAGCCCACGGAGGTACTCCTACGAGCAGTACTTC. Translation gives CASSPRRYSYEQYF.

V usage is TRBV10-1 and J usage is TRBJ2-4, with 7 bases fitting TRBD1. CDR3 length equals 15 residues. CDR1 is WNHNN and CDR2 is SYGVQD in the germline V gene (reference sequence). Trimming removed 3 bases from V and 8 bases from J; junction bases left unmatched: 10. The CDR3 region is CASSDAQGDVHIQYF. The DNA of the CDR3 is TGCGCCAGCAGTGATGCCCAGGGGGATGTTCACATTCAGTACTTC.

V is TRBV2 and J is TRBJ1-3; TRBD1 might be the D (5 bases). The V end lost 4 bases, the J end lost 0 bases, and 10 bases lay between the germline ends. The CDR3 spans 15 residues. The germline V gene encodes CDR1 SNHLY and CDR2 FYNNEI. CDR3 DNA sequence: TGTGCCAGCAGTGGGCAGGGAATCTCTGGAAACACCATATATTTT. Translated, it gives CASSGQGISGNTIYF.

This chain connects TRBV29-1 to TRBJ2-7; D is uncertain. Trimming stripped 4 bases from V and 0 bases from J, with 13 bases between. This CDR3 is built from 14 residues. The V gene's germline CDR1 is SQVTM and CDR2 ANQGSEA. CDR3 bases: TGCAGCGTTGCATCCCAGCGATACTCCTACGAGCAGTACTTC. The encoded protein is CSVASQRYSYEQYF.

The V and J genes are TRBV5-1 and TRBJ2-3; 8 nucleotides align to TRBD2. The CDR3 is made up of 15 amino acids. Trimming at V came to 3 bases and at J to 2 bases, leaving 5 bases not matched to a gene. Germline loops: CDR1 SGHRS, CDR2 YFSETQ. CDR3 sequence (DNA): TGCGCCAGCAGCTGGGGTAGCGGGGCCACAGATACGCAGTATTTT. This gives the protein CASSWGSGATDTQYF.

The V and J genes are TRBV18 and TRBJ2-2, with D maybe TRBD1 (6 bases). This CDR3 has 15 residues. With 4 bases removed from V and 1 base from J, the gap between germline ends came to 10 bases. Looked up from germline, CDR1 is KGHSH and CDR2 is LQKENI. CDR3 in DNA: TGTGCCAGCTCACAAATACAGGGGAACACCGGGGAGCTGTTTTTT. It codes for CASSQIQGNTGELFF.

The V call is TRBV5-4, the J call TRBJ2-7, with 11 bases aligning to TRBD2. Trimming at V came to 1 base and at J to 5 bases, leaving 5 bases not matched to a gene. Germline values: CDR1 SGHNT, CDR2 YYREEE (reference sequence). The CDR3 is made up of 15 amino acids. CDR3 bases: TGTGCCAGCAGCTTGACTAGCGGGGGAGGAGACGAGCAGTACTTC. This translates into CASSLTSGGGDEQYF.

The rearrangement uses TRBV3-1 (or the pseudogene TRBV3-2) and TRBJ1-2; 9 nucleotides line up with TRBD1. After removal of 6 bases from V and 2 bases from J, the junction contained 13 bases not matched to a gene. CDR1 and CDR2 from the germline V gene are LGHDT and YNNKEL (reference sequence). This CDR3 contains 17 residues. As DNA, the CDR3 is TGTGCCAGCAGACCTTCGGACAGGGGAATAAGAAACTATGGCTACACCTTC. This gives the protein CASRPSDRGIRNYGYTF.

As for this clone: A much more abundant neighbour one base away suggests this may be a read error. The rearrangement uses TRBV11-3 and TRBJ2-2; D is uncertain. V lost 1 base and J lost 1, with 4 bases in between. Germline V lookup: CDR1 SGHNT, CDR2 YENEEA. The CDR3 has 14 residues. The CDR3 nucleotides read TGTGCCAGCAGCTTAGGAGGGAACACCGGGGAGCTGTTTTTT. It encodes CASSLGGNTGELFF.

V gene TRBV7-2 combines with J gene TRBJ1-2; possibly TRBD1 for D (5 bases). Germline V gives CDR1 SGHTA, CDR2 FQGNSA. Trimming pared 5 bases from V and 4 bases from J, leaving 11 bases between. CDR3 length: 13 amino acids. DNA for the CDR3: TGTGCCAGCAGCGACGACAGTCGCTATGGCTACACCTTC. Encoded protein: CASSDDSRYGYTF.

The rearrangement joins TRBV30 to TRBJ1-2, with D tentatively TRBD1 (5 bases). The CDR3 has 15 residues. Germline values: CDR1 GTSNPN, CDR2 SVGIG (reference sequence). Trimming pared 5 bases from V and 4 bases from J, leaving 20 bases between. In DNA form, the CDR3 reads TGTGCCTGGGCCAGAACAGGCCGTAACTTCTATGGCTACACCTTC. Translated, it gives CAWARTGRNFYGYTF. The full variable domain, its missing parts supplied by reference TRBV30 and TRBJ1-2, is SQTIHQWPATLVQPVGSPLSLECTVEGTSNPNLYWYRQAAGRGLQLLFYSVGIGQISSEVPQNLSASRPQDRQFILSSKKLLLSDSGFYLCAWARTGRNFYGYTFGSGTRLTVV.

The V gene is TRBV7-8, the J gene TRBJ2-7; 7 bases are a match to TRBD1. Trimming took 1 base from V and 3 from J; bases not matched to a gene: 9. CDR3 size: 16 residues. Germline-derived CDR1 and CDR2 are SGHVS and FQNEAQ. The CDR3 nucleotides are TGTGCCAGCAGCTTAGTACGGGACAGATCCATCTACGAGCAGTACTTC. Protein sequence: CASSLVRDRSIYEQYF.

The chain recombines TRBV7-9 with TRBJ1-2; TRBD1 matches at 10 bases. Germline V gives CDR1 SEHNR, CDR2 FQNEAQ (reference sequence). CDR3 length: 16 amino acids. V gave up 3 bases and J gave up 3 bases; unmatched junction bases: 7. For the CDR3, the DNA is TGTGCCAGCAGCTTTCCCGACAGGGGGCATTACTATGGCTACACCTTC. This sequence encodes CASSFPDRGHYYGYTF.

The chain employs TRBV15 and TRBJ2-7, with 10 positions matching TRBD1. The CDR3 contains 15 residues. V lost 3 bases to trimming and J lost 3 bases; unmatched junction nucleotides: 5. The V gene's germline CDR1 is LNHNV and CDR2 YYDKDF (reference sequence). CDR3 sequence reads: CATSRDRDRGYEQYF. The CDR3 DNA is TGTGCCACCAGCAGGGACCGGGACAGGGGCTACGAGCAGTACTTC.

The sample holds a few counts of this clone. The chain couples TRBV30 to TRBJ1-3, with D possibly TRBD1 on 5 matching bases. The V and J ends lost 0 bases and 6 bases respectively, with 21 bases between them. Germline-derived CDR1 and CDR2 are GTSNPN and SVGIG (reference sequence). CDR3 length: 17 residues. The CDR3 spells CAWSVVRVQKSSNTIYF. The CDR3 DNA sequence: TGTGCCTGGAGTGTAGTCAGGGTCCAAAAGAGTTCAAACACCATATATTTT.

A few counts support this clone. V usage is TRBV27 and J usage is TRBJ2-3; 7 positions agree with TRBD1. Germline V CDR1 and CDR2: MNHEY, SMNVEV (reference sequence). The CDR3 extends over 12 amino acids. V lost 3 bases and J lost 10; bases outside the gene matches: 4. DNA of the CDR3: TGTGCCAGCAGTTTTCGACAGGGTCCGCAGTATTTT. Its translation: CASSFRQGPQYF.

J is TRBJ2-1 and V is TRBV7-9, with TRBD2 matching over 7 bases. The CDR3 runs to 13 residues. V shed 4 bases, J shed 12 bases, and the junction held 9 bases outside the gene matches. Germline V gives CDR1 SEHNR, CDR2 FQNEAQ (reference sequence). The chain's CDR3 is CASSSGGSGWQFF. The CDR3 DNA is TGTGCCAGCAGCTCCGGGGGGTCTGGATGGCAGTTCTTC.

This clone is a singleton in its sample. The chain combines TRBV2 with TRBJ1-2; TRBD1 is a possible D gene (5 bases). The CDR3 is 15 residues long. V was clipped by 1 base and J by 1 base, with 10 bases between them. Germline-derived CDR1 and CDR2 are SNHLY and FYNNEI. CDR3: CASSEGAGRNYGYTF. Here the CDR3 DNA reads TGTGCCAGCAGTGAAGGGGCAGGGCGTAACTATGGCTACACCTTC.

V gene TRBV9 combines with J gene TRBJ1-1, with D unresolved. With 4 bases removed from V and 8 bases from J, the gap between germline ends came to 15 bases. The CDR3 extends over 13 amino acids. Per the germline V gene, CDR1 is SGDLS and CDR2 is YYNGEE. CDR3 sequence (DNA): TGTGCCAGCAGCCCCTACCTCGGAGACGAAGCTTTCTTT. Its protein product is CASSPYLGDEAFF.

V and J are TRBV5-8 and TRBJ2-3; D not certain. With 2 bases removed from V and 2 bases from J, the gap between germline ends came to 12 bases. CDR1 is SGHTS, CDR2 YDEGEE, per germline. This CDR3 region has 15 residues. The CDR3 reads CASSFGQLLTDTQYF. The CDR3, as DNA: TGTGCCAGCAGCTTCGGCCAACTACTCACAGATACGCAGTATTTT.

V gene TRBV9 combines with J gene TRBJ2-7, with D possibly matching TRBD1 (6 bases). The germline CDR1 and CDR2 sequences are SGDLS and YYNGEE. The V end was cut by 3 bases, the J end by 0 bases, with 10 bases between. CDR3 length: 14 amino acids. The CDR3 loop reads CASSAGQSSYEQYF. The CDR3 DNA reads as TGTGCCAGCAGCGCAGGACAGTCCTCCTACGAGCAGTACTTC.

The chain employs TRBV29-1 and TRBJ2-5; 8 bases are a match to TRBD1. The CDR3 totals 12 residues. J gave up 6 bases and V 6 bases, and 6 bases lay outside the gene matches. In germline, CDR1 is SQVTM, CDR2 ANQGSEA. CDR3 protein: CSVRTGLKTQYF. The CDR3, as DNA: TGCAGCGTCCGGACAGGGTTAAAGACCCAGTACTTC.